This T cell receptor (beta chain) emerged from a study of CXCR3-negative and CXCR3-positive naive CD8 T cells. The germline V gene has CDR1 MNHEY and CDR2 SVGEGT. The CDR3 sequence is 13 residues long. 5' RACE with UMI labels generated the TRB cDNA libraries. TCRdb re-called the 5' RACE reads and gives one entry per CDR3 protein, without DNA. The sample data list about 66,000 distinct CDR3 sequences. V and J are TRBV6-2 or TRBV6-3 and TRBJ2-5. The sample comprised naive CXCR3- CD8+ T cells from blood. As for subset: CD45RO-CCR7+CD27+CD95- naive CD8+ T cells lacking CXCR3 (TNR3-). The sequence derives from a human donor in good health. Some clones in this sample may be carry-over from other donors' samples. The CDR3 spells CASSARYQETQYF.